This T cell receptor (beta chain) was documented in a study of cytomegalovirus exposure and HLA in healthy donors. Findings and limits, study-wide: A prior analysis recorded that most TCR beta V segments were productive about 87% or about 30% of the time. Reportedly, fewer N-insertions than the approximately 700-donor mean appeared in an Asian-associated ancestry cluster in a later analysis. The authors confirmed in vitro that a few CMV-associated chains were specific for CMV antigens.

A note on this clone: Its specificity is unknown.

With 60 Vbeta and 13 Jbeta primers, the PCR was carried out. Using immunoSEQ multiplex PCR, the repertoire was profiled, and TCRdb retains in-frame clones only, with some absent. The table lists around 110,000 clones, 79% of them singletons. The sequence was collected from a man aged 30-40 years in good health and CMV-seropositive. Sequenced material: PBMCs.

The CDR3 DNA sequence: TGTGCCAGCAGCTTAGGTACAGGGTGGGGAGAGACCCAGTACTTC. It encodes CASSLGTGWGETQYF. The V gene is TRBV11-3, the J gene TRBJ2-5, with a possible D match to TRBD1 (6 bases). Trimming left V 1 base short and J 4 bases short, with 13 bases between. Germline CDR1 is SGHNT and CDR2 is YENEEA. The length of the CDR3 is 15 residues.